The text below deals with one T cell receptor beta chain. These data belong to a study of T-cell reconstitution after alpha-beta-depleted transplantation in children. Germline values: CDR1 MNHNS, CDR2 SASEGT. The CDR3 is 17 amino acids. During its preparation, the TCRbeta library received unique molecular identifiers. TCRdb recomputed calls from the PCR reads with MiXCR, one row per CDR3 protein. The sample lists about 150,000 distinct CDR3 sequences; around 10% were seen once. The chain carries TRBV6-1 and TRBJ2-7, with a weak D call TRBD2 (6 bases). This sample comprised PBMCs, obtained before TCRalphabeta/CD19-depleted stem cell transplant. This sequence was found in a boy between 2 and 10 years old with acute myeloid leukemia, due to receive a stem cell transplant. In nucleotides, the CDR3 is TGTACCAGCAGTGTGGGGATTAGCGGACTGAGCTCCTACGAGCAGTACGTC. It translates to CTSSVGISGLSSYEQYV.